The 5 T cell receptor beta chains in this list originate from one sample, sequenced in a study of blood T cells in healthy people across ages. Then a second PCR, running about 6 to 11 cycles, was carried out with a sample-barcoded 5' primer and a J-beta primer mix. TCRdb recomputed calls from the 5' RACE reads with MiXCR, one row per CDR3 protein. Of 1,100,000 or so distinct CDR3 sequences listed, around 43% are singletons. Sequencing used blood. The receptors were gathered from a woman aged 60-75 years in good health.

The chain is built from TRBV29-1 and TRBJ2-3, with TRBD2 as a possible D gene (5 bases). CDR1 and CDR2 (germline): SQVTM, ANQGSEA. This CDR3 is 14 amino acids long. With 3 bases removed from V and 4 bases from J, the gap between germline ends came to 14 bases. The DNA of the CDR3 is TGCAGCGTTGACCTAACTAGTAATCCAGATACGCAGTATTTT. Protein sequence: CSVDLTSNPDTQYF.

The chain couples TRBV3-1 to TRBJ2-1; a possible D gene is TRBD2 (5 bases). The length of the CDR3 is 20 residues. Germline V gene data show CDR1 as LGHDT and CDR2 as YNNKEL (reference sequence). With 2 bases removed from V and 2 bases from J, the gap between germline ends came to 25 bases. CDR3 amino acids: CASSQSAVDGGFLTYNEQFF. DNA of the CDR3: TGTGCCAGCAGCCAATCAGCGGTGGACGGTGGATTCCTAACCTACAATGAGCAGTTCTTC.

This rearrangement joins TRBV29-1 to TRBJ1-1; tentatively, D is TRBD1 (5 bases). The length of the CDR3 is 12 residues. V dropped 7 bases and J dropped 0 bases, with 9 bases sitting between them. Per the germline V gene, CDR1 is SQVTM and CDR2 is ANQGSEA. The CDR3 nucleotides read TGCAGCGCCGCAGGGTTGAACACTGAAGCTTTCTTT. Translation gives CSAAGLNTEAFF.

This sequence joins TRBV27 and TRBJ2-1; D unresolved. This CDR3 has 13 residues. Trimming pared 4 bases from V and 5 bases from J, leaving 9 bases between. Germline V gene data show CDR1 as MNHEY and CDR2 as SMNVEV (reference sequence). CDR3 amino acids: CASSSHSNNEQFF. In nucleotides, the CDR3 is TGTGCCAGCAGTTCTCACAGCAACAATGAGCAGTTCTTC.

The chain uses TRBV12-3 or TRBV12-4 and TRBJ2-3; the D is unclear. The V and J ends lost 9 bases and 2 bases respectively, with 12 bases between them. The CDR3 runs to 13 residues. The CDR3 reads CASCIYYTDTQYF. The CDR3 DNA sequence: TGTGCCAGTTGCATATACTACACAGATACGCAGTATTTT.